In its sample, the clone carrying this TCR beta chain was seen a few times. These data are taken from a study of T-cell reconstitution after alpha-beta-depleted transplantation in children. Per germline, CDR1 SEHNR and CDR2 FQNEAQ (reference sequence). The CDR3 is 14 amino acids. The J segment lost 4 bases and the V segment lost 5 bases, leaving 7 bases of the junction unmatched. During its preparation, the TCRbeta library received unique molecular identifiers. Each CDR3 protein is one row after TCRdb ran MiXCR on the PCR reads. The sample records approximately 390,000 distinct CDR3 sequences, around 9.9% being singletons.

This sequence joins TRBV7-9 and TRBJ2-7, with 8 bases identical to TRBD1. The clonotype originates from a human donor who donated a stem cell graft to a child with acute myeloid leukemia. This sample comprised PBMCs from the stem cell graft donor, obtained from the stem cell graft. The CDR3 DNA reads TGTGCCAGCAGCCTGGGACAGGATGGATACGAGCAGTACTTC. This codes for CASSLGQDGYEQYF.